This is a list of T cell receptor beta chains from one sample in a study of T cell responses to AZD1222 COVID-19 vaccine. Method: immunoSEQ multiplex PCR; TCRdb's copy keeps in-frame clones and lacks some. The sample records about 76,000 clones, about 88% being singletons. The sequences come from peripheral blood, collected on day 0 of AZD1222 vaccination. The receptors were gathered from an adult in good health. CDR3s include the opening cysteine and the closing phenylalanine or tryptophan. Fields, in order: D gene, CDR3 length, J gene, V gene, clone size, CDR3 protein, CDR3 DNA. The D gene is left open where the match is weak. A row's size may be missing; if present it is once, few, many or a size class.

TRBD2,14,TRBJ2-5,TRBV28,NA,CASRLAGQQETQYF,TGTGCCAGCAGACTAGCGGGGCAACAAGAGACCCAGTACTTC
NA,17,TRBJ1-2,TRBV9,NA,CASSPRSDPSANYGYTF,TGTGCCAGCAGCCCTCGGTCGGATCCCTCAGCGAACTATGGCTACACCTTC
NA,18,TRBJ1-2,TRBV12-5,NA,CASGLDRPRDNANYGYTF,TGTGCTAGTGGTTTGGACAGACCCCGGGACAACGCTAACTATGGCTACACCTTC
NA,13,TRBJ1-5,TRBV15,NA,CATSSQGSQPQHF,TGTGCCACCAGCAGTCAGGGCAGTCAGCCCCAGCATTTT
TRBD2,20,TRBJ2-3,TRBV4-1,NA,CASSPRRLAGGPMSTDTQYF,TGCGCCAGCAGCCCGAGGAGACTAGCGGGAGGGCCAATGAGCACAGATACGCAGTATTTT
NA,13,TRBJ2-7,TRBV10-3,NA,CAITRGSAYEQYF,TGTGCCATCACCCGAGGGAGCGCCTACGAGCAGTACTTC
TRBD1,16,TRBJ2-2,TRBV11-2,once,CASSSSTGSNTGELFF,TGTGCCAGCAGTTCGTCGACAGGGTCGAACACCGGGGAGCTGTTTTTT
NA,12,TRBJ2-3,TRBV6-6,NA,CASSTGTDTQYF,TGTGCCAGCAGTACAGGGACAGATACGCAGTATTTT
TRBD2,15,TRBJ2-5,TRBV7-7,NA,CASSSILAGVETQYF,TGTGCCAGCAGCTCGATACTAGCGGGGGTAGAGACCCAGTACTTC
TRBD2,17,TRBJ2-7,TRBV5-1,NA,CASSLAVTGGGGYEQYF,TGCGCCAGCAGCTTGGCCGTGACGGGGGGTGGCGGCTACGAGCAGTACTTC
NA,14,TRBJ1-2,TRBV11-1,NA,CASSTPGPNYGYTF,TGTGCCAGCAGCACCCCGGGACCCAACTATGGCTACACCTTC
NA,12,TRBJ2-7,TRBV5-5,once,CASSSITYEQYF,TGTGCCAGCAGCTCGATCACCTACGAGCAGTACTTC
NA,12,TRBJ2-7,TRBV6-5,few,CASRGGTYEQYF,TGTGCCAGCAGGGGCGGTACCTACGAGCAGTACTTC
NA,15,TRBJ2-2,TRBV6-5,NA,CASFPMGRNTGELFF,TGTGCCAGCTTCCCAATGGGACGAAACACCGGGGAGCTGTTTTTT
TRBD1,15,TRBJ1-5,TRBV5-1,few,CASSLEGQPNQPQHF,TGCGCCAGCAGCTTGGAGGGACAGCCTAATCAGCCCCAGCATTTT
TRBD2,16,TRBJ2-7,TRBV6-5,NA,CASSYSGGRGSYEQYF,TGTGCCAGCAGTTACTCAGGCGGGAGGGGATCCTACGAGCAGTACTTC
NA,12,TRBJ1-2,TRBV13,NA,CASSLSGSGYTF,TGTGCCAGCAGCTTATCCGGTAGTGGCTACACCTTC
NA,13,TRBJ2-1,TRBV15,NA,CATRGSPLNEQFF,TGTGCTACCCGAGGATCCCCCCTCAATGAGCAGTTCTTC
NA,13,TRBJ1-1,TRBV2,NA,CASRLDGNTEAFF,TGTGCCAGCAGATTGGACGGGAACACTGAAGCTTTCTTT
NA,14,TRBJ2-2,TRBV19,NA,CASSPLGYTGELFF,TGTGCCAGTAGTCCCTTGGGCTACACCGGGGAGCTGTTTTTT
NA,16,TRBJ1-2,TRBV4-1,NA,CASSPSGAGRNYGYTF,TGCGCCAGCAGCCCCTCGGGGGCGGGACGTAACTATGGCTACACCTTC
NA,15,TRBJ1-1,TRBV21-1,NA,CASSNRTPGDTEAFF,TGTGCCAGCAGCAACCGGACCCCGGGGGACACTGAAGCTTTCTTT
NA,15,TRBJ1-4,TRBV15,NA,CATSRVGLPNEKLFF,TGTGCCACCAGCAGGGTCGGACTTCCCAATGAAAAACTGTTTTTT
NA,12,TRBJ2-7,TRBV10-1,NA,CASSESAGEQYF,TGCGCCAGCAGTGAGTCAGCGGGCGAGCAGTACTTC
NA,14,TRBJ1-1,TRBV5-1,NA,CASSSSRLGTEAFF,TGCGCCAGCAGCTCCTCCCGACTGGGCACTGAAGCTTTCTTT
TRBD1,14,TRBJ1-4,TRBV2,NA,CASRDRGFNEKLFF,TGTGCCAGCAGAGACAGGGGTTTTAATGAAAAACTGTTTTTT
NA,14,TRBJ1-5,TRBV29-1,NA,CSGHRGRLNQPQHF,TGCAGCGGCCACCGGGGCCGTCTCAATCAGCCCCAGCATTTT
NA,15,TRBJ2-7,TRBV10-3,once,CAISESTGAPYEQYF,TGTGCCATCAGTGAGTCGACGGGAGCCCCCTACGAGCAGTACTTC
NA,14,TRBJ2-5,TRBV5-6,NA,CASSLWNQVETQYF,TGTGCCAGCAGCCTGTGGAACCAAGTCGAGACCCAGTACTTC
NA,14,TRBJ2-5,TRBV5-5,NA,CASSPQGPAETQYF,TGTGCCAGCAGCCCCCAGGGACCGGCGGAGACCCAGTACTTC
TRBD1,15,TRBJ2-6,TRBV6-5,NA,CASRAGGAGANVLTF,TGTGCCAGCAGGGCAGGGGGCGCGGGGGCCAACGTCCTGACTTTC
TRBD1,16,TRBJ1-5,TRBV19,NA,CASSQSRDSSVQPQHF,TGTGCCAGTAGCCAGTCCCGGGACAGTTCTGTTCAGCCCCAGCATTTT
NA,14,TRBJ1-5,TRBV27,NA,CASSIRPGQGPQHF,TGTGCCAGCAGCATAAGACCAGGGCAGGGGCCCCAGCATTTT
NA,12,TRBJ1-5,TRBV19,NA,CATQLSNQPQHF,TGTGCCACACAGCTTAGCAATCAGCCCCAGCATTTT
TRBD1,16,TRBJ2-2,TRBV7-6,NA,CASSLVPTGATGELFF,TGTGCCAGCAGCTTAGTTCCGACAGGGGCCACCGGGGAGCTGTTTTTT
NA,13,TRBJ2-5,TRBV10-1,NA,CASSEVPRETQYF,TGCGCCAGCAGTGAGGTCCCCCGGGAGACCCAGTACTTC
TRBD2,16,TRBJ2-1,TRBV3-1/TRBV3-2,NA,CASSQGGTSGQDEQFF,TGTGCCAGCAGCCAAGGCGGGACTAGCGGACAGGATGAGCAGTTCTTC
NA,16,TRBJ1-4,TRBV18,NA,CASSPRSGGRNEKLFF,TGTGCCAGCTCACCAAGGTCTGGGGGGCGTAATGAAAAACTGTTTTTT
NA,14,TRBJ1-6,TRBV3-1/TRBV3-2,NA,CASSQGSYNSPLHF,TGTGCCAGCAGCCAGGGTTCCTATAATTCACCCCTCCACTTT
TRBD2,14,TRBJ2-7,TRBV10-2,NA,CASRMGLAAREQYF,TGCGCCAGCAGGATGGGACTAGCGGCGCGCGAGCAGTACTTC
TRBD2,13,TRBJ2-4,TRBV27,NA,CASSPHSGNIQYF,TGTGCCAGCAGTCCACATAGCGGGAACATTCAGTACTTC
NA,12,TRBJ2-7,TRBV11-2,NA,CASSAGSYEQYF,TGTGCCAGCAGCGCGGGTAGCTACGAGCAGTACTTC
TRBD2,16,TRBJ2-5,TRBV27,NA,CASSPRGVAGVETQYF,TGTGCCAGCAGCCCTCGGGGGGTAGCGGGGGTAGAGACCCAGTACTTC
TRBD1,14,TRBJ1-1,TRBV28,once,CASGLTGLGTEAFF,TGTGCCAGCGGTCTGACAGGGTTGGGGACTGAAGCTTTCTTT
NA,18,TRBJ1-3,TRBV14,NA,CASSQGYSGQDSGNTIYF,TGTGCCAGCAGCCAAGGCTACTCCGGACAAGACTCTGGAAACACCATATATTTT
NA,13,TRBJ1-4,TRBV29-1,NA,CSVEVASNEKLFF,TGCAGCGTTGAGGTGGCGTCTAATGAAAAACTGTTTTTT
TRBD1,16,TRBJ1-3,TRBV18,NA,CASSPVGQSSGNTIYF,TGTGCCAGCTCACCAGTGGGACAGAGCTCTGGAAACACCATATATTTT
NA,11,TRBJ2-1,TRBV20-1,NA,CSARVGREQFF,TGCAGTGCTAGAGTAGGGAGGGAGCAGTTCTTC
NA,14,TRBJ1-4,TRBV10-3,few,CAISEPRGGGKLFF,TGTGCCATCAGTGAGCCGAGGGGCGGTGGGAAACTGTTTTTT
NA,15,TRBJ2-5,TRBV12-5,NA,CASGLVPPIGETQYF,TGTGCTAGTGGTTTGGTACCCCCAATTGGAGAGACCCAGTACTTC
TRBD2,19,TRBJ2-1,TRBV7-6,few,CASSIMTSSGGGFYNEQFF,TGTGCCAGCAGCATAATGACGTCTAGCGGGGGGGGATTCTACAATGAGCAGTTCTTC
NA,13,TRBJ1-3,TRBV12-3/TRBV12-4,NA,CASRQIGGNTIYF,TGTGCCAGCAGGCAAATCGGGGGAAACACCATATATTTT
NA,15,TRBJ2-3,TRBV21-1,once,CASSASGASTDTQYF,TGTGCCAGCAGCGCTAGCGGAGCTAGCACAGATACGCAGTATTTT
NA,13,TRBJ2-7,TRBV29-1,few,CSVAKDSSYEQYF,TGCAGCGTCGCTAAAGACAGTTCCTACGAGCAGTACTTC
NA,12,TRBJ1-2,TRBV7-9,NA,CASSLESWSYTF,TGTGCCAGCAGCTTAGAGAGCTGGAGCTACACCTTC